This TCR beta chain originates from a study of regulatory T cells in long-lasting Graves disease. CDR3 regions were amplified by Arm-PCR using iRepertoire HTBI primers to build TCR beta libraries. MiXCR was run by TCRdb on the multiplex PCR reads, yielding one entry per CDR3 protein. The sample lists about 220,000 distinct CDR3 sequences, roughly 19% seen once, with 10% to 15% in the top ten. Sample time point: newly diagnosed GD, antithyroid drugs for less than 3 months. RNA isolated from PBMCs was used to make the TCR library. This clonotype was counted ten times or more. This sample also appeared in a second study, on T cells in Graves' hyperthyroidism and ophthalmopathy.

The source of this sequence is a woman younger than 45 with Graves disease. Here the sequenced sample was peripheral blood mononuclear cells (PBMCs), taken at new diagnosis, from a patient treated with antithyroid drugs.

CDR3 sequence: CALGGTGAGANVLTF. The CDR3, as DNA: TGTGCCTTGGGAGGGACAGGGGCAGGGGCCAACGTCCTGACTTTC. The chain is built from TRBV30 and TRBJ2-6; 10 bases agree with TRBD1. Germline V gives CDR1 GTSNPN, CDR2 SVGIG (reference sequence). The CDR3 runs to 15 residues. With V trimmed by 7 bases and J by 4 bases, 7 bases remained unmatched.